The 14 T cell receptor beta chains below all came from one sample that was sequenced in a study of blood T cells in healthy people across ages. A second roughly 6 to 12 cycle PCR used barcoded and J-beta primers. Each CDR3 protein is one row after TCRdb ran MiXCR on the 5' RACE reads. The table has over a million distinct CDR3 sequences, 35% to 45% seen once. Specimen: blood. These TCRs come from a woman aged 18-29 years in good health.

The rearrangement links TRBV7-3 to TRBJ1-2, with D tentatively TRBD1 (5 bases). The germline V gene encodes CDR1 SGHTA and CDR2 FQGTGA. There are 15 residues in the CDR3. Trimming shortened V by 8 bases and J by 5 bases, and 21 bases separated the two germline ends. CDR3 region: CASGLTGTPEYGYTF. CDR3 coding DNA: TGTGCCAGCGGACTAACCGGGACCCCTGAATATGGCTACACCTTC.

The V and J genes are TRBV27 and TRBJ1-1; unclear D gene. Germline V gene data show CDR1 as MNHEY and CDR2 as SMNVEV (reference sequence). The CDR3 loop spans 12 amino acids. Trimming stripped 6 bases from V and 8 bases from J, with 13 bases between. CDR3 bases: TGTGCCAGCAGCATTCCCGGTCCCGAAGCTTTCTTT. Its translation: CASSIPGPEAFF.

This sequence joins TRBV29-1 and TRBJ2-1; 12 bases map to TRBD2. The CDR3 runs to 17 residues. J was trimmed by 7 bases and V by 4 bases; bases with no gene match: 14. Germline lookup yields CDR1 SQVTM and CDR2 ANQGSEA. In DNA, the CDR3 is TGCAGCGTTGGGACTAGCGGGGAGTGGGGGTTGAGGAATGAGCAGTTCTTC. It specifies CSVGTSGEWGLRNEQFF.

Only a few counts were recorded for this clonotype. This chain uses TRBV6-5 with TRBJ2-5; D might be TRBD1 (5 bases). Per the germline V gene, CDR1 is MNHEY and CDR2 is SVGAGI. The CDR3 is 13 amino acids. V gave up 5 bases and J gave up 7 bases, with 14 bases separating them. Written as DNA, the CDR3 is TGTGCCAGCAGTCCCTCGGAAAGGGGGACCCAGTACTTC. Its translation: CASSPSERGTQYF.

The chain joins TRBV5-5 to TRBJ1-2, with D perhaps TRBD1 (5 bases). The CDR3 has 14 amino acids. V lost 6 bases to trimming and J lost 3 bases, with 15 bases between them. The germline gives CDR1 SGHKS, CDR2 YYEKEE (reference sequence). The CDR3 bases are TGTGCCAGCACCACGGCCGGGGGGTACTATGGCTACACCTTC. This encodes CASTTAGGYYGYTF.

V gene TRBV21-1 combines with J gene TRBJ2-1; the table's D call TRBD2 went unverified against the DNA. TRBV21-1 is tagged as a pseudogene. The CDR3 runs to 20 residues. CDR3 amino acids: CASSPPSGLAGGPQYNEQFF. For the CDR3, the DNA is TGTGCCAGCAGCCCCCCTTCCGGCCTAGCGGGGGGCCCCCAATACAATGAGCAGTTCTTC.

This chain connects TRBV12-3 or TRBV12-4 to TRBJ1-2; TRBD1 is a possible D gene (6 bases). Trimming shortened V by 2 bases and J by 3 bases, and 13 bases separated the two germline ends. The CDR3 has 15 amino acids. The CDR3 protein is CASSLRAGAHYGYTF. CDR3 nucleotides: TGTGCCAGCAGTTTAAGGGCAGGGGCGCACTATGGCTACACCTTC.

V usage is TRBV20-1 and J usage is TRBJ2-5; TRBD2 is a possible D gene (6 bases). The CDR3 runs to 16 residues. Germline CDR1 DFQATT, CDR2 SNEGSKA (reference sequence). Trimming left V 3 bases short and J 0 bases short, with 17 bases between. CDR3 in amino acids: CSASILRAGNQETQYF. The CDR3 DNA follows: TGCAGTGCTAGCATACTTAGAGCGGGTAACCAAGAGACCCAGTACTTC.

This clonotype was seen a few times. This chain uses TRBV6-5 with TRBJ1-2; the D is unclear. The CDR3 sequence is 12 residues long. Trimming pared 2 bases from V and 4 bases from J, leaving 5 bases between. Germline V gene sequence: CDR1 MNHEY, CDR2 SVGAGI. CDR3 loop: CASSYDTYGYTF. CDR3 DNA sequence: TGTGCCAGCAGTTACGACACCTATGGCTACACCTTC.

This chain uses TRBV10-3 with TRBJ2-3, with a possible D match to TRBD1 (5 bases). V lost 6 bases and J 1 base, leaving 14 bases between the germline ends. The germline gives CDR1 ENHRY, CDR2 SYGVKD. This CDR3 spans 15 amino acids. CDR3 region: CAIRIDSARTDTQYF. As DNA, the CDR3 is TGTGCCATCAGAATCGACAGTGCCCGCACAGATACGCAGTATTTT.

This clonotype was found a few times. V gene TRBV7-2 combines with J gene TRBJ2-7, with D hard to call. This CDR3 has 14 amino acids. Germline CDR1 reads SGHTA; CDR2 reads FQGNSA. Between the trimmed V and J ends, which lost 1 base and 7 bases, there was a span of 14 bases. The CDR3 loop is CASSLDRHLGEQYF. CDR3 nucleotide sequence: TGTGCCAGCAGCTTAGACCGTCACCTTGGGGAGCAGTACTTC.

The rearrangement joins TRBV6-1 to TRBJ1-2, with D unclear. There are 11 residues in the CDR3. Germline V gene data show CDR1 as MNHNS and CDR2 as SASEGT. Trimming cost V 7 bases and J 6 bases, with 9 bases left between them. CDR3 region: CASMAVHGYTF. For the CDR3, the DNA is TGTGCCAGCATGGCGGTCCATGGCTACACCTTC.

The V and J genes are TRBV6-1 and TRBJ2-1; D possibly corresponds to TRBD1 (5 bases). Trimming stripped 9 bases from V and 4 bases from J, with 13 bases between. The CDR3 totals 13 residues. The V gene's germline CDR1 is MNHNS and CDR2 SASEGT. CDR3 nucleotide sequence: TGTGCCAGTCAGGGCTGGAATTACAATGAGCAGTTCTTC. As protein: CASQGWNYNEQFF.

This clonotype showed up just a few times. This chain uses TRBV5-1 with TRBJ2-1; 11 bases are shared with TRBD2. Trimming cost V 6 bases and J 4 bases; bases outside gene matches: 3. Germline CDR1 reads SGHRS; CDR2 reads YFSETQ. The CDR3 runs to 14 residues. The CDR3 DNA reads as TGCGCCAGCACCTCTAGCGGGGGGTACAATGAGCAGTTCTTC. Translated, it gives CASTSSGGYNEQFF.